These 27 T cell receptor beta chains were sequenced from one sample in a study of post-analysis software for immune sequencing data. Study-wide points: Included in a set of four or five TRBV segments more frequent in patients than controls were TRBV5-6, TRBV5-1 and TRBV20-1.

Their cognate antigens are unknown. Libraries were made from TCR beta cDNA, and they carried unique molecular identifiers. TCRdb itself ran the PCR reads through MiXCR, one entry per CDR3 protein. The repertoire includes fewer than 900,000 distinct CDR3 sequences, 40% to 55% of them detected once, and roughly 4.9% sits in the top ten. The sequenced sample consisted of blood. The origin of the receptors is a girl between 10 and 17 years old with multiple sclerosis.

This chain links TRBV24-1 with TRBJ1-2; unclear D gene. This CDR3 has 13 amino acids. Germline V lookup: CDR1 KGHDR, CDR2 SFDVKD. The V and J ends lost 3 bases and 8 bases respectively, with 12 bases between them. CDR3 DNA: TGTGCCACCAGTGATCGGAGAGCTGGAGGCTACACCTTC. Amino acids: CATSDRRAGGYTF.

The chain combines TRBV6-1 with TRBJ2-5; 13 positions agree with TRBD2. The germline V gene has CDR1 MNHNS and CDR2 SASEGT. The ends lost 6 bases at V and 5 bases at J; junction bases unmatched: 0. The CDR3 is 13 amino acids. CDR3 nucleotide sequence: TGTGCCAGCAGGACTAGCGGGAGGGAGACCCAGTACTTC. Protein sequence: CASRTSGRETQYF.

The V and J genes are TRBV20-1 and TRBJ2-1; 8 nucleotides match TRBD2. This CDR3 is 15 amino acids long. The germline CDR1 and CDR2 sequences are DFQATT and SNEGSKA (reference sequence). Trimming took 0 bases from V and 10 from J; bases not matched to a gene: 11. CDR3: CSARDTGGGKGEQFF. The CDR3 bases are TGCAGTGCTAGAGATACGGGAGGGGGTAAGGGGGAGCAGTTCTTC.

The genes are TRBV20-1 and TRBJ2-2; D uncertain. V was cut by 1 base and J by 2 bases, with 5 bases left in between. CDR3 length equals 13 residues. Germline CDR1 is DFQATT and CDR2 is SNEGSKA (reference sequence). CDR3 nucleotide sequence: TGCAGTGCTAGAGTGCCAAACACCGGGGAGCTGTTTTTT. Its protein is CSARVPNTGELFF.

The gene calls are TRBV30 and TRBJ2-7, with a possible D match to TRBD1 (5 bases). Per the germline V gene, CDR1 is GTSNPN and CDR2 is SVGIG (reference sequence). Trimming took off 0 bases at V and 4 bases at J, with 7 bases between the two ends. The CDR3 covers 12 residues. CDR3 protein: CAWSVGVYEQYF. The CDR3 DNA is TGTGCCTGGAGTGTAGGGGTATACGAGCAGTACTTC. The variable domain in full, with the rest retrieved from reference TRBV30 and TRBJ2-7, is SQTIHQWPATLVQPVGSPLSLECTVEGTSNPNLYWYRQAAGRGLQLLFYSVGIGQISSEVPQNLSASRPQDRQFILSSKKLLLSDSGFYLCAWSVGVYEQYFGPGTRLTVT.

The rearrangement links TRBV28 to TRBJ1-5, with 7 positions matching TRBD1. V dropped 3 bases and J dropped 3; count of bases not matched to a gene: 5. This CDR3 is built from 15 residues. The germline CDR1 and CDR2 sequences are MDHEN and SYDVKM. The CDR3 spells CASSFPQGINQPQHF. The CDR3 coding sequence is TGTGCCAGCAGTTTTCCACAGGGGATCAATCAGCCCCAGCATTTT. Combining the CDR3 with reference TRBV28 and TRBJ1-5 gives the whole variable domain DVKVTQSSRYLVKRTGEKVFLECVQDMDHENMFWYRQDPGLGLRLIYFSYDVKMKEKGDIPEGYSVSREKKERFSLILESASTNQTSMYLCASSFPQGINQPQHFGDGTRLSIL.

This clonotype was observed a handful of times. The chain couples TRBV6-5 to TRBJ2-3; D unresolved. V lost 4 bases to trimming and J lost 0 bases, with 8 bases between them. The CDR3 has 14 amino acids. Germline loops: CDR1 MNHEY, CDR2 SVGAGI. CDR3 bases: TGTGCCAGCAGTTCCCAGCCCAGCACAGATACGCAGTATTTT. It codes for CASSSQPSTDTQYF.

The V call is TRBV3-1, the J call TRBJ1-2; D is possibly TRBD1 (6 bases). The germline V and J ends were trimmed by 4 bases and 8 bases, with 17 bases remaining between them. This CDR3 comprises 14 residues. Germline V lookup: CDR1 LGHDT, CDR2 YNNKEL (reference sequence). CDR3: CASSRGGTWGGYTF. CDR3 nucleotide sequence: TGTGCCAGCAGCCGAGGCGGGACATGGGGCGGCTACACCTTC.

This chain links TRBV25-1 with TRBJ2-1, with D perhaps TRBD2 (5 bases). The CDR3 consists of 13 residues. Looked up from germline, CDR1 is MGHDK and CDR2 is SYGVNS. V dropped 6 bases and J dropped 2 bases, with 8 bases sitting between them. CDR3 in DNA: TGTGCCAGCAGCCGGGGTACCTACAATGAGCAGTTCTTC. Its protein is CASSRGTYNEQFF.

This rearrangement joins TRBV5-1 to TRBJ2-4, with TRBD1 matching 8 bases. The end of the DNA is better explained by TRBJ2-7, so the J call may be wrong. CDR3 size: 14 residues. Germline V gene lookup returns CDR1 SGHRS and CDR2 YFSETQ. CDR3 DNA sequence: TGCGCCAGCAGCTTGGCAGGGGGCGTCGACGAGCAGTACTTC. It codes for CASSLAGGVDEQYF.

On this clonotype: This sequence may be a read error, since a much larger clone differs from it by one base. The chain uses TRBV5-5 and TRBJ2-4; D is possibly TRBD2 (5 bases). The V gene's germline CDR1 is SGHKS and CDR2 YYEKEE (reference sequence). Trimming stripped 6 bases from V and 0 bases from J, with 19 bases between. The length of the CDR3 is 17 residues. DNA for the CDR3: TGTGCCAGCACCAACGGGATGGTAAACTTAGCCAAAAACATTCAGTACTTC. Its translation: CASTNGMVNLAKNIQYF.

This clonotype came up a few times. The chain joins TRBV7-2 to TRBJ2-3; D is perhaps TRBD1 or TRBD2 (6 bases each). There are 16 residues in the CDR3. The V end lost 5 bases, the J end lost 2 bases, and 17 bases lay between the germline ends. The germline CDR1 and CDR2 sequences are SGHTA and FQGNSA. CDR3 in DNA: TGTGCCAGCAGCCCCCTGGGGGGCGCGGTCACAGATACGCAGTATTTT. Translating it yields CASSPLGGAVTDTQYF.

On this clonotype itself: A read error is possible here, since a much larger clone lies one base away. J is TRBJ2-7 and V is TRBV20-1; 7 nucleotides match TRBD2. Germline V lookup: CDR1 DFQATT, CDR2 SNEGSKA (reference sequence). This CDR3 is built from 15 residues. V trimming: 5 bases; J trimming: 6 bases; junction bases outside the gene matches: 16. In nucleotides, the CDR3 is TGCAGTGCTTGGGGGAGGGACTCCTCGCTTTTCGAGCAGTACTTC. Amino acid sequence: CSAWGRDSSLFEQYF.

The sample holds a few counts of this clonotype. This sequence joins TRBV29-1 and TRBJ2-3; D gene unclear. This CDR3 comprises 13 residues. Per germline, CDR1 SQVTM and CDR2 ANQGSEA. Trimming took 7 bases from V and 1 from J, leaving 12 bases between them. CDR3 region: CSAEEFGTDTQYF. Written as DNA, the CDR3 is TGCAGCGCCGAGGAATTTGGCACAGATACGCAGTATTTT.

This clonotype appeared a few times. The chain uses TRBV5-6 and TRBJ1-2; 9 bases line up with TRBD1. Trimming took 1 base from V and 2 from J; bases not matched to a gene: 6. The CDR3 has 16 residues. Germline V CDR1 and CDR2: SGHDT, YYEEEE. The CDR3 DNA sequence: TGTGCCAGCAGCTTGATAACAGGGGGCAGGAACTATGGCTACACCTTC. It is translated as CASSLITGGRNYGYTF.

The chain is built from TRBV5-1 and TRBJ1-1; tentatively, D is TRBD1 (5 bases). This CDR3 is built from 13 residues. With 7 bases removed from V and 5 bases from J, the gap between germline ends came to 15 bases. The V gene's germline CDR1 is SGHRS and CDR2 YFSETQ. CDR3 loop: CASGAGSGTEAFF. The CDR3 nucleotides read TGCGCCAGCGGGGCAGGGTCGGGGACTGAAGCTTTCTTT. Drawing the rest from reference TRBV5-1 and TRBJ1-1, the complete variable domain is KAGVTQTPRYLIKTRGQQVTLSCSPISGHRSVSWYQQTPGQGLQFLFEYFSETQRNKGNFPGRFSGRQFSNSRSEMNVSTLELGDSALYLCASGAGSGTEAFFGQGTRLTVV.

V gene TRBV21-1 combines with J gene TRBJ2-3; TRBD2 is the table's D call and was not checked against the DNA. TRBV21-1 is listed as a pseudogene. The CDR3 is made up of 16 amino acids. CDR3 DNA: TGTGCCAGCAGCAAAGTGACTAGCCGATTAACAGATACGCAGTATTTT. As protein: CASSKVTSRLTDTQYF.

The chain recombines TRBV20-1 with TRBJ2-2, with D maybe TRBD2 (5 bases). CDR1 and CDR2 (germline): DFQATT, SNEGSKA (reference sequence). CDR3 length: 13 residues. The germline V and J ends were trimmed by 5 bases and 5 bases, with 12 bases remaining between them. CDR3 in amino acids: CSAAPGSTGELFF. In DNA, the CDR3 is TGCAGTGCTGCGCCGGGGTCTACCGGGGAGCTGTTTTTT.

The chain links TRBV7-6 to TRBJ2-5; 9 nucleotides line up with TRBD2. Germline V gene data show CDR1 as SGHVS and CDR2 as FNYEAQ. This CDR3 has 15 residues. V trimming: 6 bases; J trimming: 5 bases; junction bases outside the gene matches: 10. The CDR3 here is CASSPLSGGVETQYF. For the CDR3, the DNA is TGTGCCAGCAGTCCCCTTAGCGGGGGTGTGGAGACCCAGTACTTC.

This sequence joins TRBV29-1 and TRBJ1-1; D not resolved. The CDR3 runs to 13 residues. V shed 1 base and J shed 10 bases, with 16 bases lying between them. CDR1 SQVTM and CDR2 ANQGSEA come from the germline V gene. As DNA, the CDR3 is TGCAGCGTTGAAGTCCAGAATCTAGGGAGAGCTTTCTTT. It specifies CSVEVQNLGRAFF.

This clonotype was picked up many times. The chain links TRBV4-2 to TRBJ2-3; 8 nucleotides match TRBD1. From germline, CDR1 is LGHNA and CDR2 YNFKEQ. Trimming removed 1 base from V and 2 bases from J; junction bases left unmatched: 14. This CDR3 has 19 amino acids. The CDR3 DNA reads TGTGCCAGCAGCCAAGCACCCGACCCCGGACAGGGTCCCACAGATACGCAGTATTTT. Translated, it gives CASSQAPDPGQGPTDTQYF.

This clonotype was counted once. V is TRBV7-9 and J is TRBJ2-7; weak D call: TRBD1 (5 bases). CDR1 is SEHNR and CDR2 is FQNEAQ in the germline V gene (reference sequence). The CDR3 extends over 15 amino acids. V gave up 4 bases and J gave up 6 bases, with 19 bases separating them. In DNA, the CDR3 is TGTGCCAGCAGCTCCATAGGGGTCTTTGTCGCCGAGCAGTACTTC. Its translation is CASSSIGVFVAEQYF. Using reference TRBV7-9 and TRBJ2-7 for the parts outside the CDR3, the full variable domain is DTGVSQNPRHKITKRGQNVTFRCDPISEHNRLYWYRQTLGQGPEFLTYFQNEAQLEKSRLLSDRFSAERPKGSFSTLEIQRTEQGDSAMYLCASSSIGVFVAEQYFGPGTRLTVT.

CDR3 loop: CASSVGSETRTYEQYF. In DNA form, the CDR3 reads TGTGCCAGCAGCGTAGGTTCCGAGACTAGGACCTACGAGCAGTACTTC. The chain combines TRBV9 with TRBJ2-7; TRBD2 might be the D (6 bases). The germline V and J ends were trimmed by 0 bases and 2 bases, with 15 bases remaining between them. Germline lookup yields CDR1 SGDLS and CDR2 YYNGEE. This CDR3 spans 16 amino acids. Using reference TRBV9 and TRBJ2-7 for the parts outside the CDR3, the full variable domain is DSGVTQTPKHLITATGQRVTLRCSPRSGDLSVYWYQQSLDQGLQFLIQYYNGEERAKGNILERFSAQQFPDLHSELNLSSLELGDSALYFCASSVGSETRTYEQYFGPGTRLTVT.

This clonotype was picked up a small number of times. The gene calls are TRBV10-3 and TRBJ2-4; D is perhaps TRBD1 (5 bases). The germline CDR1 and CDR2 sequences are ENHRY and SYGVKD. With 2 bases removed from V and 6 bases from J, the gap between germline ends came to 8 bases. This CDR3 has 13 amino acids. Here the CDR3 reads CAISERQGNIQYF. The DNA for the CDR3 is TGTGCCATCAGTGAGCGCCAGGGAAACATTCAGTACTTC.

This clonotype turned up a few times. Its ends do not fully match the called genes, so a read error is possible. V usage is TRBV20-1 and J usage is TRBJ2-1, with 13 bases that match TRBD2. This CDR3 comprises 14 residues. Germline CDR1 DFQATT, CDR2 SNEGSKA (reference sequence). CDR3 loop: CSVRGLAGEGEQFF. The CDR3 bases are TGCAGTGTTAGAGGACTAGCGGGAGAAGGTGAGCAGTTCTTC.

This chain connects TRBV12-3 or TRBV12-4 to TRBJ2-4; 7 bases agree with TRBD2. Germline trimming cut 3 bases from V and 1 base from J; bases unmatched to any gene: 3. This CDR3 region has 15 residues. CDR3 nucleotides: TGTGCCAGCAGTTTGGGGGGGTTTGCCAAAAACATTCAGTACTTC. Translation gives CASSLGGFAKNIQYF.

The J gene is TRBJ2-3, the V gene TRBV28, with a weak D call TRBD2 (6 bases). The CDR3 sequence is 17 residues long. V was trimmed by 5 bases and J by 6 bases, leaving 24 bases between them. Germline V CDR1 and CDR2: MDHEN, SYDVKM. CDR3: CASSLIDGSLESDTQYF. The CDR3 nucleotides are TGTGCCAGCAGTCTTATCGACGGGAGTTTGGAGTCGGATACGCAGTATTTT.